This T cell receptor (beta chain) was sequenced in a study of Ad26.COV2.S vaccination and SARS-CoV-2 variants. The sample's treatment: approximately 18 received Ad26.COV2.S at low or high dose, single or two shots; roughly five received placebo; per-sample allocation not given. Following the first vaccine or placebo injection, samples were taken on day 63. Produced via immunoSEQ multiplex PCR; TCRdb's table is partial and in-frame only. The repertoire holds about 480,000 clones, with around 88% as singletons. Germline values: CDR1 GTSNPN, CDR2 SVGIG (reference sequence). This CDR3 comprises 13 residues. Trimming took off 6 bases at V and 0 bases at J, with 12 bases between the two ends.

This chain joins TRBV30 and TRBJ2-7; D possibly corresponds to TRBD1 (5 bases). The clonotype originates from a person aged 18-65 years who received the Ad26.COV2.S COVID-19 vaccine or a placebo. This sample comprised peripheral blood, obtained in a trial of Ad26.COV2.S vaccine versus placebo. The chain's CDR3 is CACGAGFSYEQYF. The CDR3 DNA follows: TGTGCCTGTGGGGCAGGGTTCTCCTACGAGCAGTACTTC.